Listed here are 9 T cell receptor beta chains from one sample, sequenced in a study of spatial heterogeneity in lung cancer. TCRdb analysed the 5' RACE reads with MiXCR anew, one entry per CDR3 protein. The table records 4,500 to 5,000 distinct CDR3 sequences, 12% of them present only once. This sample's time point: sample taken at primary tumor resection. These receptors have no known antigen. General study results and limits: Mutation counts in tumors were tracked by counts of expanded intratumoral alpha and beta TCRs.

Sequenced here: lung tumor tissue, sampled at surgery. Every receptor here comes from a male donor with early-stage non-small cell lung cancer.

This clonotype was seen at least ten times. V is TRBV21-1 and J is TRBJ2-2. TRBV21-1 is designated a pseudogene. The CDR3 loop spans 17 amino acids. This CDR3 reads CASSKVSHNCDTGELFF. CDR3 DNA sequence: TGTGCCAGCAGCAAAGTCTCGCATAACTGCGACACCGGGGAGCTGTTTTTT.

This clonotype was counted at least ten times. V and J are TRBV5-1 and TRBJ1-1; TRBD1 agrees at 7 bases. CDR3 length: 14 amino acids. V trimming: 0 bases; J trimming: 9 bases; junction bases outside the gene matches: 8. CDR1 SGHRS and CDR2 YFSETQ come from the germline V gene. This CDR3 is CASSLDRGLVKAFF. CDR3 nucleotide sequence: TGCGCCAGCAGCTTGGACAGGGGTCTGGTGAAAGCTTTCTTT.

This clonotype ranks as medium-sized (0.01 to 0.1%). CDR3 bases: TGTGCCAGCAGCGCCCCCTGGGGCACAGATACGCAGTATTTT. The encoded protein is CASSAPWGTDTQYF. The gene calls are TRBV7-9 and TRBJ2-3; D gene ambiguous. The CDR3 has 14 amino acids. Germline V gene sequence: CDR1 SEHNR, CDR2 FQNEAQ (reference sequence). Trimming left V 5 bases short and J 1 base short, with 10 bases between. The whole variable domain, remainder taken from reference TRBV7-9 and TRBJ2-3, is DTGVSQNPRHKITKRGQNVTFRCDPISEHNRLYWYRQTLGQGPEFLTYFQNEAQLEKSRLLSDRFSAERPKGSFSTLEIQRTEQGDSAMYLCASSAPWGTDTQYFGPGTRLTVL.

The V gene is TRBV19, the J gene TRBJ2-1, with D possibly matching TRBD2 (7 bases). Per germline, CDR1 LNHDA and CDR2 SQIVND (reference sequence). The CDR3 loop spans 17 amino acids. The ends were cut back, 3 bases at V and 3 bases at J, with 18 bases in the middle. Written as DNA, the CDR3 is TGTGCCAGTAGTATGCCTCCAAGAGGGGGGGACTACAATGAGCAGTTCTTC. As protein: CASSMPPRGGDYNEQFF.

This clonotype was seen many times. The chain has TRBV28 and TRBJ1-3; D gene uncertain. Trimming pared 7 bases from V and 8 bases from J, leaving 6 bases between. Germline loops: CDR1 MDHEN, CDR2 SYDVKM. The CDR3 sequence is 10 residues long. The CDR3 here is CASKEDTIYF. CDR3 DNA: TGTGCCAGCAAGGAGGACACCATATATTTT.

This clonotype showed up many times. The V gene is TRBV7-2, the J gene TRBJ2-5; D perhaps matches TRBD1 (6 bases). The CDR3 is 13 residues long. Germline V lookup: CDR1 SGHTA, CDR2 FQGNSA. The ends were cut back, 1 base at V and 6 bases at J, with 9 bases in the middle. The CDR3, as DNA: TGTGCCAGCAGCTTAGACAGGGCGCAGACCCAGTACTTC. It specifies CASSLDRAQTQYF.

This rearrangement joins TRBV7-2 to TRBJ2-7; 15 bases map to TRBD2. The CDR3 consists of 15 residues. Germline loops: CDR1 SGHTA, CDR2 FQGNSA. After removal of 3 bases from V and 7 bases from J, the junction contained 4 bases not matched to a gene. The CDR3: CASSFKGLAGGEQYF. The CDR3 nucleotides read TGTGCCAGCAGCTTTAAGGGACTAGCGGGGGGAGAGCAGTACTTC.

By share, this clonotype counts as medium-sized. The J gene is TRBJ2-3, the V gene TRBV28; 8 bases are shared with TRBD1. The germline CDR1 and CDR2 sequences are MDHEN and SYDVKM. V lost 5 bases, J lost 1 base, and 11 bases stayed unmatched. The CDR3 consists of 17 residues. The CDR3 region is CASSEETGELGTDTQYF. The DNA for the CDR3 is TGTGCCAGCAGTGAAGAGACAGGGGAGTTGGGCACAGATACGCAGTATTTT. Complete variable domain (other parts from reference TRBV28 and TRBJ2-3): DVKVTQSSRYLVKRTGEKVFLECVQDMDHENMFWYRQDPGLGLRLIYFSYDVKMKEKGDIPEGYSVSREKKERFSLILESASTNQTSMYLCASSEETGELGTDTQYFGPGTRLTVL.

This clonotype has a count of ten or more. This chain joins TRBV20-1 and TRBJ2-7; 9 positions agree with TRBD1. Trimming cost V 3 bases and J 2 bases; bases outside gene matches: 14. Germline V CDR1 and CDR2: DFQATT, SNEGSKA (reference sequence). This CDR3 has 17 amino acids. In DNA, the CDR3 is TGCAGTGCTAGTGGGACAGGGCGCGGTCTGTGGGCCTACGAGCAGTACTTC. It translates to CSASGTGRGLWAYEQYF.